The T cell receptor beta chain under discussion was sequenced for a study of T-cell memory formation after mild COVID-19. Study in general: Each donor largely had its own TCR clusters.

To note about this clonotype: What it recognizes is unknown.

TCR alpha and TCR beta cDNA libraries carrying sample barcodes and UMIs came from 5'RACE with constant-segment primers. TCRdb used MiXCR to reprocess the 5' RACE reads, holding one entry per CDR3 protein. The sample holds roughly 110,000 distinct CDR3 sequences, around 15% seen once. Whole-study results and caveats: CD4+ contracting clones were mainly CM and EM; CD8+ ones, EMRA.

The CDR3 is 11 amino acids. Material: PBMCs or a T cell subset sorted from them (not recorded which). The clonotype was recovered from a man in his late teens or twenties who had mild COVID-19 (a few samples of this study predate the infection). Cell type and time point are not known. The chain joins TRBV21-1 to TRBJ2-1; the table's D call, TRBD1, has no DNA check behind it. TRBV21-1 is classified as a pseudogene. The CDR3 nucleotides read TGTGCCAGTATAAGGGGGCATGAGCAGTTCTTC. It specifies CASIRGHEQFF.